This TCR beta chain came from a study of T cells after yellow fever vaccination. TCRdb recomputed calls from the 5' RACE reads with MiXCR, one row per CDR3 protein. The sample lists 400,000 or so distinct CDR3 sequences, under 14% occurring once. CDR1 and CDR2 (germline): DFQATT, SNEGSKA (reference sequence). Trimming shortened V by 3 bases and J by 4 bases, and 12 bases separated the two germline ends. The CDR3 is 13 residues long. The V call is TRBV20-1, the J call TRBJ1-2, with no clear D. The sample was PBMCs, taken on the day of the first yellow fever vaccination. The receptor was isolated from a man in his late teens or twenties who received the YFV17D yellow fever vaccine. This chain's CDR3 is CSASAPLGYGYTF. The CDR3 DNA follows: TGCAGTGCTAGTGCACCCCTGGGCTATGGCTACACCTTC.